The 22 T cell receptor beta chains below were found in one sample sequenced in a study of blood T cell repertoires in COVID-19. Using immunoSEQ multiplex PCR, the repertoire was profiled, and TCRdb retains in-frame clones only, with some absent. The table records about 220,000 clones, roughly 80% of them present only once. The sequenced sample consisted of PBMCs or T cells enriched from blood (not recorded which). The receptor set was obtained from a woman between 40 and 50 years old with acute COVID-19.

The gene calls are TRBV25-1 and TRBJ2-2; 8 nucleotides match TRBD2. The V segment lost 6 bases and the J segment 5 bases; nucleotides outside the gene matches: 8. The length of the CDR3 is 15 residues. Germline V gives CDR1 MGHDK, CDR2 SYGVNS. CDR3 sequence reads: CASSPPGGGTGELFF. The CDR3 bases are TGTGCCAGCAGCCCTCCGGGAGGGGGAACCGGGGAGCTGTTTTTT. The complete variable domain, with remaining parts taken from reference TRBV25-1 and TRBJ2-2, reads EADIYQTPRYLVIGTGKKITLECSQTMGHDKMYWYQQDPGMELHLIHYSYGVNSTEKGDLSSESTVSRIRTEHFPLTLESARPSHTSQYLCASSPPGGGTGELFFGEGSRLTVL.

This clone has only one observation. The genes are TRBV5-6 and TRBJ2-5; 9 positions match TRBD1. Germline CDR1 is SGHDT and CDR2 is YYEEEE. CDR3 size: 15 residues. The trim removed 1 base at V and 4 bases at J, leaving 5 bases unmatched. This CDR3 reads CASSLLGQGGETQYF. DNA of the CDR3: TGTGCCAGCAGCTTGCTGGGACAGGGAGGAGAGACCCAGTACTTC.

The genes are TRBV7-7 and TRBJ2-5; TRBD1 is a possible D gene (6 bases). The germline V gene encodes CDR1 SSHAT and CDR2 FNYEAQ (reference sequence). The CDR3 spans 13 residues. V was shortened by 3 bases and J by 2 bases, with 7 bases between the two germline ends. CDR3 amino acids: CASSFGQQETQYF. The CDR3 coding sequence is TGTGCCAGCAGCTTCGGACAGCAAGAGACCCAGTACTTC.

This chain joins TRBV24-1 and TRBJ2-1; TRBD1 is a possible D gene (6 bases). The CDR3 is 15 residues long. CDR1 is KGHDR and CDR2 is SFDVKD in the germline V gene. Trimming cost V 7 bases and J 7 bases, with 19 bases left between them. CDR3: CATRDSNSVQNEQFF. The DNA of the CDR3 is TGTGCCACCAGGGACAGTAATTCCGTACAGAATGAGCAGTTCTTC.

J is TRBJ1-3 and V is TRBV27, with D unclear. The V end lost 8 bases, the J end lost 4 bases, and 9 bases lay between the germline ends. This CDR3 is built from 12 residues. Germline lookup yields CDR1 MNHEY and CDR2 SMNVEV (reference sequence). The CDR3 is CASGPRGNTIYF. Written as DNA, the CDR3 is TGTGCCAGCGGCCCGAGGGGAAACACCATATATTTT.

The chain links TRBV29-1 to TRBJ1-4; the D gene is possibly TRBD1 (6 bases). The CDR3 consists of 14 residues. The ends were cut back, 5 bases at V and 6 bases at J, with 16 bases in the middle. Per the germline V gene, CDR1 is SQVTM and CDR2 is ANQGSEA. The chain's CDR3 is CSVYGGAGDEKLFF. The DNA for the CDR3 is TGCAGCGTTTATGGGGGGGCTGGGGATGAAAAACTGTTTTTT.

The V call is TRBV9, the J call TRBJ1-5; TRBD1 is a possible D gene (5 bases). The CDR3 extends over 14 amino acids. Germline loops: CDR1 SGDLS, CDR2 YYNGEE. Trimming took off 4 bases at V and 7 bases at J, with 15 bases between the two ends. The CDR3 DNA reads TGTGCCAGCAGCACACGGGACTTCGGGCAGCCCCAGCATTTT. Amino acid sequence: CASSTRDFGQPQHF.

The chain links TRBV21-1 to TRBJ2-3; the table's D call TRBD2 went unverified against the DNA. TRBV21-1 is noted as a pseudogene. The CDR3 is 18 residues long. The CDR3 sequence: CASSKVREGGGTPDTQYF. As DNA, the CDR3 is TGTGCCAGCAGCAAAGTTCGGGAGGGTGGGGGTACCCCAGATACGCAGTATTTT.

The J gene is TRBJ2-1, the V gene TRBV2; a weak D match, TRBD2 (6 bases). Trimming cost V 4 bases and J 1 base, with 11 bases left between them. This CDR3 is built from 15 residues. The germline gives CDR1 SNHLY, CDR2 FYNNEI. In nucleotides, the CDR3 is TGTGCCAGCAGTGGTGGGGGGAGTTCCTACAATGAGCAGTTCTTC. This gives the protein CASSGGGSSYNEQFF.

The chain's CDR3 is CASSPPPYSCEQYF. DNA of the CDR3: TGTGCCAGTAGTCCCCCCCCTTACAGCTGCGAGCAGTACTTC. The chain has TRBV19 and TRBJ2-7; D call uncertain. Germline V gene data show CDR1 as LNHDA and CDR2 as SQIVND (reference sequence). CDR3 length equals 14 residues. Trimming removed 5 bases from V and 6 bases from J, with 17 bases in between. Combining the CDR3 with reference TRBV19 and TRBJ2-7 gives the whole variable domain DGGITQSPKYLFRKEGQNVTLSCEQNLNHDAMYWYRQDPGQGLRLIYYSQIVNDFQKGDIAEGYSVSREKKESFPLTVTSAQKNPTAFYLCASSPPPYSCEQYFGPGTRLTVT.

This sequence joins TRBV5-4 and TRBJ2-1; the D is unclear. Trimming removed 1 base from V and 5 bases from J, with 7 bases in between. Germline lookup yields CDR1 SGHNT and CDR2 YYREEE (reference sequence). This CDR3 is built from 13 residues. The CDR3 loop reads CASSLSVDNEQFF. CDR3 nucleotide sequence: TGTGCCAGCAGCTTGTCCGTCGACAATGAGCAGTTCTTC.

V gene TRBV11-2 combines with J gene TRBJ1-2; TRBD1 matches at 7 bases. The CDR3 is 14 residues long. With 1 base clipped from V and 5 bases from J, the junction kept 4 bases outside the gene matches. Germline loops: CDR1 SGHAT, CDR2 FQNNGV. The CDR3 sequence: CASSLAGDSYGYTF. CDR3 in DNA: TGTGCCAGCAGCTTAGCTGGGGACAGTTATGGCTACACCTTC.

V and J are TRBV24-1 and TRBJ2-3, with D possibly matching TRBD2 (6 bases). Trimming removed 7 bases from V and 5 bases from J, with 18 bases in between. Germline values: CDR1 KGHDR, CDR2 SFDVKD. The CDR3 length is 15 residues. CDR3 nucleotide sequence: TGTGCCACCAGGGGCCACGGAGGGGAAGAAGATACGCAGTATTTT. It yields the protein CATRGHGGEEDTQYF.

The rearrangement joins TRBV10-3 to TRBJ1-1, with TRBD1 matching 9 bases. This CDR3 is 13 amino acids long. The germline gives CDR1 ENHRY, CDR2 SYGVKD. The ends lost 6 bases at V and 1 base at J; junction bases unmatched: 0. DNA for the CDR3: TGTGCCATCAGGGGACAGGGGAACACTGAAGCTTTCTTT. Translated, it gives CAIRGQGNTEAFF.

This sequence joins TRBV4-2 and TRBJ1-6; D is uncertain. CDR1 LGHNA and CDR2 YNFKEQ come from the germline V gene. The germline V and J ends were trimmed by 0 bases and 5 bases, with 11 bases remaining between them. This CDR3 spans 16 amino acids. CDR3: CASSQEFVPDNSPLHF. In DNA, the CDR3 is TGTGCCAGCAGCCAAGAATTCGTACCAGATAATTCACCCCTCCACTTT.

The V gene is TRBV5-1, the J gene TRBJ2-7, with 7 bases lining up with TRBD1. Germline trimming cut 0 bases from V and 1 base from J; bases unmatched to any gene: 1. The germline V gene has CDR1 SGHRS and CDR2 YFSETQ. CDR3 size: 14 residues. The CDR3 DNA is TGCGCCAGCAGCTTGGGACAGGGATCCTACGAGCAGTACTTC. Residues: CASSLGQGSYEQYF.

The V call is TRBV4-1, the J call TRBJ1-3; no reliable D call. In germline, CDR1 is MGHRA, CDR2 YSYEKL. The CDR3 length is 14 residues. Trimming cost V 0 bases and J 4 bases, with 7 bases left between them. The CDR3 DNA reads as TGCGCCAGCAGCCAAGACAGGCCCGGAAACACCATATATTTT. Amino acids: CASSQDRPGNTIYF.

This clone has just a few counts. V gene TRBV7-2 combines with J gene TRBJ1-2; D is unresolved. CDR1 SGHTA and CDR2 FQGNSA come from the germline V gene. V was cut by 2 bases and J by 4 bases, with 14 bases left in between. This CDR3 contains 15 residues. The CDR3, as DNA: TGTGCCAGCAGCTTAACCCCTGGTAGCTCCTATGGCTACACCTTC. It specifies CASSLTPGSSYGYTF.

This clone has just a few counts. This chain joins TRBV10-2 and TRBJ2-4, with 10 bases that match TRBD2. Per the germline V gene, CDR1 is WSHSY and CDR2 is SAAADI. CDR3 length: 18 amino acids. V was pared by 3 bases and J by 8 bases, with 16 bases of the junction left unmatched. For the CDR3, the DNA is TGCGCCAGCAGTGAAGGAGTTTGGAGCGGGAGGGAAAGAGACATTCAGTACTTC. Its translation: CASSEGVWSGRERDIQYF.

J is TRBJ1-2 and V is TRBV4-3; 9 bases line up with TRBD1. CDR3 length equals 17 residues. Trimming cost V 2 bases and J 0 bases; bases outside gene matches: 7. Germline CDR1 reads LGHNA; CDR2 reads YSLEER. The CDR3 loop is CASSQTPRTGANYGYTF. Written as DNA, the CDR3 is TGCGCCAGCAGCCAAACCCCCCGGACAGGGGCTAACTATGGCTACACCTTC.

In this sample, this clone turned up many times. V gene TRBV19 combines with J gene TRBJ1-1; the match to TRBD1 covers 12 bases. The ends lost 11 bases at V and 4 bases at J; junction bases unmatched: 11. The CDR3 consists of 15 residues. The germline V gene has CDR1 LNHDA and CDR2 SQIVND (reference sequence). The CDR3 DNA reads TGTGCCGCCCGGGACAGGGGGCGCGGAGGCACTGAAGCTTTCTTT. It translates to CAARDRGRGGTEAFF.

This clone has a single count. The CDR3 nucleotides are TGTGCCAGCAGCGTAGCACGGGGGGCGCCCACTGAAGCTTTCTTT. It is translated as CASSVARGAPTEAFF. The rearrangement joins TRBV9 to TRBJ1-1; weak D call: TRBD1 (6 bases). The CDR3 length is 15 residues. V dropped 0 bases and J dropped 4 bases, with 13 bases sitting between them. Germline assignment: CDR1 SGDLS and CDR2 YYNGEE.